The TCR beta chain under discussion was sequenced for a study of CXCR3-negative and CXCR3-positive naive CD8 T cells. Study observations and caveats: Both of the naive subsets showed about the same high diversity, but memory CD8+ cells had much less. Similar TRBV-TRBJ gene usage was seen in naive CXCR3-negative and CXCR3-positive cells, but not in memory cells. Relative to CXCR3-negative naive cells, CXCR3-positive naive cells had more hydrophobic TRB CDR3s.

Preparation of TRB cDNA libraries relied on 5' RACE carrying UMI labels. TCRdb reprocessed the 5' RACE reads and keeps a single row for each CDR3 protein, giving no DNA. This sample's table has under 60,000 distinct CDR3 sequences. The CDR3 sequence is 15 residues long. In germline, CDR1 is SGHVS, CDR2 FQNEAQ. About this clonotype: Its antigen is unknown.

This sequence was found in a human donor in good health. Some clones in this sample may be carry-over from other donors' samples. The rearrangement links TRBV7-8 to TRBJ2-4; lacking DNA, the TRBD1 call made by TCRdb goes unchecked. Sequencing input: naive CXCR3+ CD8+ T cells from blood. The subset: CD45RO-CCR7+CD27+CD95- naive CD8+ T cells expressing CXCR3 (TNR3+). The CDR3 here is CASSGGSTAKNIQYF.